The rows below give T cell receptor beta chains drawn from one sample of a study of glioma-infiltrating T cells. TCRdb analysed the multiplex PCR reads with MiXCR anew, one entry per CDR3 protein. The sample lists about 190,000 distinct CDR3 sequences; over 25% were seen once. Material for sequencing was glioma tissue, nonneoplastic brain tissue, or PBMCs (not recorded which). The origin of the receptors is a human donor with low-grade glioma or glioblastoma, undergoing nonglioma brain surgery, or in good health (not recorded which). The CDR3 runs from the conserved cysteine through the conserved F or W. The order of the fields is D gene, J gene, V gene, CDR3 protein. The D gene is left open where the match is weak.

d_call: .
j_call: TRBJ1-5
v_call: TRBV20-1
cdr3_aa: CSAEPYRRWRNQPQHF

d_call: .
j_call: TRBJ2-7
v_call: TRBV2
cdr3_aa: CASSVDTLNNEQYF

d_call: .
j_call: TRBJ2-5
v_call: TRBV6-5
cdr3_aa: CASRDPGEDQETQYF

d_call: TRBD1
j_call: TRBJ1-6
v_call: TRBV20-1
cdr3_aa: CSAWWGQGSYNSPLHF

d_call: .
j_call: TRBJ2-5
v_call: TRBV7-2
cdr3_aa: CASSPPGTQETQYF

d_call: .
j_call: TRBJ2-2
v_call: TRBV7-9
cdr3_aa: CASSFTTNTGELFF

d_call: .
j_call: TRBJ1-2
v_call: TRBV19
cdr3_aa: CASSITGPHYGYTF

d_call: .
j_call: TRBJ2-1
v_call: TRBV7-2
cdr3_aa: CASSLVGVGSYNEQFF

d_call: .
j_call: TRBJ1-5
v_call: TRBV20-1
cdr3_aa: CSARGHSNQPQHF

d_call: .
j_call: TRBJ1-1
v_call: TRBV7-9
cdr3_aa: CASNGRGRLNTEAFF

d_call: TRBD1
j_call: TRBJ1-1
v_call: TRBV5-1
cdr3_aa: CASSSTGGSTEAFF

d_call: TRBD2
j_call: TRBJ2-7
v_call: TRBV7-9
cdr3_aa: CASSLGLQRENNEQYF

d_call: .
j_call: TRBJ2-7
v_call: TRBV13
cdr3_aa: CASSSRSDHYEQYF

d_call: .
j_call: TRBJ2-3
v_call: TRBV12-3/TRBV12-4
cdr3_aa: CASSLRQRITDTQYF

d_call: TRBD1
j_call: TRBJ1-1
v_call: TRBV4-3
cdr3_aa: CASSHGQGAKNTEAFF

d_call: .
j_call: TRBJ2-1
v_call: TRBV7-9
cdr3_aa: CASSRLGGQDEQFF

d_call: TRBD1
j_call: TRBJ1-5
v_call: TRBV6-1
cdr3_aa: CASSTDRDGPQHF

d_call: .
j_call: TRBJ2-1
v_call: TRBV20-1
cdr3_aa: CSARDFSYNEQFF

d_call: .
j_call: TRBJ2-4
v_call: TRBV4-3
cdr3_aa: CASSQDLGIQYF

d_call: TRBD2
j_call: TRBJ2-1
v_call: TRBV20-1
cdr3_aa: CSAIRLAGDEQFF

d_call: TRBD2
j_call: TRBJ2-3
v_call: TRBV20-1
cdr3_aa: CSASGASGSTDTQYF

d_call: .
j_call: TRBJ2-7
v_call: TRBV20-1
cdr3_aa: CRTQLVDSYEQYF

d_call: .
j_call: TRBJ1-5
v_call: TRBV11-3
cdr3_aa: CASSLSGNRPQHF

d_call: TRBD2
j_call: TRBJ2-3
v_call: TRBV20-1
cdr3_aa: CSAIYLGREGRTDTQYF

d_call: .
j_call: TRBJ1-1
v_call: TRBV5-4
cdr3_aa: CASSLGDGITEAFF

d_call: .
j_call: TRBJ2-2
v_call: TRBV4-1
cdr3_aa: CASSQFRDQNVGELFF

d_call: .
j_call: TRBJ1-2
v_call: TRBV10-3
cdr3_aa: CAISGQGFGYTF

d_call: TRBD2
j_call: TRBJ2-7
v_call: TRBV6-5
cdr3_aa: CASTGLAGSSYEQYF

d_call: TRBD1
j_call: TRBJ2-1
v_call: TRBV19
cdr3_aa: CASSISGQGASYNEQFF

d_call: .
j_call: TRBJ1-6
v_call: TRBV9
cdr3_aa: CASSVQARVNSPLHF

d_call: TRBD1
j_call: TRBJ1-1
v_call: TRBV6-1
cdr3_aa: CASSGQGGAGIVAEAFF

d_call: TRBD1
j_call: TRBJ1-6
v_call: TRBV9
cdr3_aa: CASGTVLDSPLHF

d_call: .
j_call: TRBJ2-2
v_call: TRBV6-2/TRBV6-3
cdr3_aa: CASRSGTPNTGELFF

d_call: TRBD2
j_call: TRBJ2-1
v_call: TRBV2
cdr3_aa: CASSDLAGIGYSEQFF

d_call: .
j_call: TRBJ2-5
v_call: TRBV3-1
cdr3_aa: CASSQDLGGQETQYF

d_call: .
j_call: TRBJ2-7
v_call: TRBV12-3/TRBV12-4
cdr3_aa: CASSPYRGGSYEQYF

d_call: .
j_call: TRBJ2-7
v_call: TRBV6-1
cdr3_aa: CASSPGDSTSYEQYF